Reported below is one T cell receptor beta chain. A single record per CDR3 protein comes from TCRdb applying MiXCR to the PCR reads. The sample consists of roughly 15,000 distinct CDR3 sequences, about half of them appearing once. This specimen comes from a study of tumor-infiltrating lymphocytes in oesophageal squamous cell carcinoma. The germline V gene has CDR1 SGHTA and CDR2 FQGNSA. Trimming took off 4 bases at V and 3 bases at J, with 10 bases between the two ends. The CDR3 length is 14 residues. The J gene is TRBJ2-1, the V gene TRBV7-2, with D maybe TRBD2 (5 bases). The TCR was taken from a male donor with esophageal squamous cell carcinoma. Material: blood. The CDR3: CASSSPGDYNEQFF. CDR3 sequence (DNA): TGTGCCAGCAGCTCCCCCGGGGACTACAATGAGCAGTTCTTC.